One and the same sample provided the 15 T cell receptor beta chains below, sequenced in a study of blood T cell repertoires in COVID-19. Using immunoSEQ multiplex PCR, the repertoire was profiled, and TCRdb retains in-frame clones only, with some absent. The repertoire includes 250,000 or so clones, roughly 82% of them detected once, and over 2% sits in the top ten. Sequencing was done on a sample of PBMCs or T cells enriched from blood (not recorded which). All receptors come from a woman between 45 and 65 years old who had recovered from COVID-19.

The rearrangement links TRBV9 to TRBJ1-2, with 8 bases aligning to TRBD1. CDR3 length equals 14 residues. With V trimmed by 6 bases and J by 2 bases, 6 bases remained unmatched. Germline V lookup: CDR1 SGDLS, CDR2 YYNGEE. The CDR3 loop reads CASTRQGANYGYTF. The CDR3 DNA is TGTGCCAGCACCCGGCAGGGGGCAAACTATGGCTACACCTTC.

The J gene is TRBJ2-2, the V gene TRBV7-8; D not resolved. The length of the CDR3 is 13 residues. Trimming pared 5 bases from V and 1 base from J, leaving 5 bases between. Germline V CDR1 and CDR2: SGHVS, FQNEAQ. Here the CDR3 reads CASSPRNTGELFF. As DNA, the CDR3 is TGTGCCAGCAGCCCCAGGAACACCGGGGAGCTGTTTTTT. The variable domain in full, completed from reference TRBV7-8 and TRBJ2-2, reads GAGVSQSPRYKVAKRGQDVALRCDPISGHVSLFWYQQALGQGPEFLTYFQNEAQLDKSGLPSDRFFAERPEGSVSTLKIQRTQQEDSAVYLCASSPRNTGELFFGEGSRLTVL.

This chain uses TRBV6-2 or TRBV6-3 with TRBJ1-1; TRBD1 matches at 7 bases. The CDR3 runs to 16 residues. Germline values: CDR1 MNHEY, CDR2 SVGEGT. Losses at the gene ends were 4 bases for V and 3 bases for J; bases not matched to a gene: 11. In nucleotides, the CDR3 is TGTGCCAGCAGTTCGAACAGGGGCTGGGGGGACACTGAAGCTTTCTTT. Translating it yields CASSSNRGWGDTEAFF.

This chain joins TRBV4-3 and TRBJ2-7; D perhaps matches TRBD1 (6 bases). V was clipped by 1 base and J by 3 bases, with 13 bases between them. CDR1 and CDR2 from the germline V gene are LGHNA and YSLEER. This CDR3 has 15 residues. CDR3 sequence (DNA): TGCGCCAGCAGCCAAGTACAGGGCCTGAACTACGAGCAGTACTTC. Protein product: CASSQVQGLNYEQYF.

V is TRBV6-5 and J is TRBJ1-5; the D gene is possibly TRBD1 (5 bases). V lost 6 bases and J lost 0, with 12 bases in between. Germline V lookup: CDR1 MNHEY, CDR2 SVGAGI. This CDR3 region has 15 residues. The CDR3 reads CASRLDSNSNQPQHF. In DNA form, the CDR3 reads TGTGCCAGCAGACTCGACAGTAATAGCAATCAGCCCCAGCATTTT.

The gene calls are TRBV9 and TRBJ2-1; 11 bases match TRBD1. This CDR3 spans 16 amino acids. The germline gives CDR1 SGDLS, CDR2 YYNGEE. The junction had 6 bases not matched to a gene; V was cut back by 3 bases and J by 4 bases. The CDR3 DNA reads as TGTGCCAGCAGCGGGACAGGGGGCGCGGGTTACAATGAGCAGTTCTTC. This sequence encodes CASSGTGGAGYNEQFF.

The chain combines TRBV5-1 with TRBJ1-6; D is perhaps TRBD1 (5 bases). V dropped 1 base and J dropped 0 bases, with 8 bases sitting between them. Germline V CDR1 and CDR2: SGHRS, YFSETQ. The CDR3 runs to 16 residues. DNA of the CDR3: TGCGCCAGCAGCTTGTCCCAGGGCTCCTATAATTCACCCCTCCACTTT. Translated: CASSLSQGSYNSPLHF. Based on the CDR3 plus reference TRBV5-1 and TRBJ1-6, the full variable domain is KAGVTQTPRYLIKTRGQQVTLSCSPISGHRSVSWYQQTPGQGLQFLFEYFSETQRNKGNFPGRFSGRQFSNSRSEMNVSTLELGDSALYLCASSLSQGSYNSPLHFGNGTRLTVT.

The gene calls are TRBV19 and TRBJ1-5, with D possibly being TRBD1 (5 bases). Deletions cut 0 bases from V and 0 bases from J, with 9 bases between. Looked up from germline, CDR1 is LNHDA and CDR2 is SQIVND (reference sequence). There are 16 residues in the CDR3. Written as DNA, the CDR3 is TGTGCCAGTAGTATAGATCAGGGTTATAGCAATCAGCCCCAGCATTTT. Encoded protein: CASSIDQGYSNQPQHF.

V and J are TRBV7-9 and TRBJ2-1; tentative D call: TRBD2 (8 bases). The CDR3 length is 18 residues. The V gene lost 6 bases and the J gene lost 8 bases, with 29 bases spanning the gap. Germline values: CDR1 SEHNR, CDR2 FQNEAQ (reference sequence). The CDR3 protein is CASRLRQGGREVEDEQFF. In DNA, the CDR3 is TGTGCCAGCAGGTTGCGACAGGGTGGGCGGGAGGTGGAGGATGAGCAGTTCTTC.

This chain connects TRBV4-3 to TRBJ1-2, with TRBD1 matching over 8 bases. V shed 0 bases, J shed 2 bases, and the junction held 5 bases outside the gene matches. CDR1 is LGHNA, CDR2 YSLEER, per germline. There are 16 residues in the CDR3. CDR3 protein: CASSQEWTGKNYGYTF. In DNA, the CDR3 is TGCGCCAGCAGCCAAGAATGGACAGGGAAAAACTATGGCTACACCTTC.

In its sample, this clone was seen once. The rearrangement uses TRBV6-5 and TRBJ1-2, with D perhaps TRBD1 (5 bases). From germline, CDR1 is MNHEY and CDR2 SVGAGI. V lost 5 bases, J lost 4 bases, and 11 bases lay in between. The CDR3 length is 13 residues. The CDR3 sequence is CASSRPGSYGYTF. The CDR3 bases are TGTGCCAGCAGTAGACCAGGGTCCTATGGCTACACCTTC.

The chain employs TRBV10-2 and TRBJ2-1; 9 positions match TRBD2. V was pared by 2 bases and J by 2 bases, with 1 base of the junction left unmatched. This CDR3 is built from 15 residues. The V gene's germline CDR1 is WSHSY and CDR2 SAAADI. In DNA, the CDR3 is TGCGCCAGCAGTGAGGCTAGCGGGACCTACAATGAGCAGTTCTTC. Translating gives CASSEASGTYNEQFF.

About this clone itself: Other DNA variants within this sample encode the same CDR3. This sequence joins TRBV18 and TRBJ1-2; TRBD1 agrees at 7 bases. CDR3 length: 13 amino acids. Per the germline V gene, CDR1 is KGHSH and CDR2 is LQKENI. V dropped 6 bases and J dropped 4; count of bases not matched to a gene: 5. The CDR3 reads CASSPDRSYGYTF. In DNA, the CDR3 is TGTGCCAGCTCTCCGGACAGGTCCTATGGCTACACCTTC.

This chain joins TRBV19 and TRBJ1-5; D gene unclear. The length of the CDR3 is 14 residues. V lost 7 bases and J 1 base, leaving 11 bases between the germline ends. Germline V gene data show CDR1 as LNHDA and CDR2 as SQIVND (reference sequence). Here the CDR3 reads CASMTRASNQPQHF. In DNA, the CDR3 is TGTGCCAGTATGACGCGGGCGAGCAATCAGCCCCAGCATTTT.

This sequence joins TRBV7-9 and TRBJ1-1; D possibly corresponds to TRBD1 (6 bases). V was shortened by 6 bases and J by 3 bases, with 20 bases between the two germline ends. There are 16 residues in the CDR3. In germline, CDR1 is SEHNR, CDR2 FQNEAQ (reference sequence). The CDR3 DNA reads TGTGCCAGCAGACTAGTAGGCAGGGGAAGAGACACTGAAGCTTTCTTT. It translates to CASRLVGRGRDTEAFF.